These 3 T cell receptor beta chains share one sample of origin, sequenced in a study of post-analysis software for immune sequencing data. Study-wide points: The study found TRBV5-6, TRBV5-1 and TRBV20-1 among about five TRBV segments more frequent in patients than controls.

Their recognized antigens are unknown. Built from TCR beta cDNA, the libraries had unique molecular identifiers in them. TCRdb reprocessed the PCR reads with MiXCR, giving one entry per CDR3 protein. This table holds around 710,000 distinct CDR3 sequences, just over 45% found once. The sample was blood. Source of these receptors: a girl between 10 and 17 years old with multiple sclerosis.

The genes are TRBV6-1 and TRBJ2-3; TRBD1 is a possible D gene (6 bases). The V gene lost 9 bases and the J gene lost 3 bases, with 16 bases spanning the gap. The CDR3 extends over 14 amino acids. Germline V gene sequence: CDR1 MNHNS, CDR2 SASEGT. CDR3 residues: CASPGDGETDTQYF. In DNA form, the CDR3 reads TGTGCCAGTCCAGGGGACGGTGAAACAGATACGCAGTATTTT.

The V and J genes are TRBV3-1 and TRBJ1-2; tentatively, D is TRBD1 (5 bases). V gave up 4 bases and J gave up 1 base, with 13 bases separating them. The CDR3 has 15 amino acids. In germline, CDR1 is LGHDT, CDR2 YNNKEL (reference sequence). The CDR3: CASSPSRDGNYGYTF. The CDR3, as DNA: TGTGCCAGCAGCCCCTCCCGGGACGGTAACTATGGCTACACCTTC.

V gene TRBV29-1 combines with J gene TRBJ2-7; 7 bases are a match to TRBD2. This CDR3 comprises 13 residues. The V segment lost 6 bases and the J segment 3 bases; nucleotides outside the gene matches: 8. Germline V gene data show CDR1 as SQVTM and CDR2 as ANQGSEA. The CDR3 DNA reads as TGCAGCGTGGTGGGCGGGAGTGTCTACGAGCAGTACTTC. This translates into CSVVGGSVYEQYF.